Below, 9 T cell receptor beta chains from the same sample are listed, as sequenced in a study of blood T cell repertoires in COVID-19 (dated by TCRdb to the early 2020s). Libraries came from the immunoSEQ multiplex PCR assay. Entries here come from immuneACCESS through TCRdb and include only in-frame sequences with V and J called. Some clones fail to appear in such tables; in the studies checked, an unresolved V gene covers under half of the shortfall, and the cause of the remainder is unknown. The sample table lists over 200,000 clones, under 85% of them with a count of one. The biggest ten clones account for approximately 1.8% of the sample. The sample was PBMCs or T cells enriched from blood (not recorded which). All receptors derive from a man aged 55 to 69 who had recovered from COVID-19.

The rearrangement uses TRBV9 and TRBJ1-6; D may be TRBD1 (6 bases). Germline V gives CDR1 SGDLS, CDR2 YYNGEE. The CDR3 totals 16 residues. The V and J ends lost 3 bases and 0 bases respectively, with 10 bases between them. CDR3 amino acids: CASSGGQSSYNSPLHF. The CDR3 coding sequence is TGTGCCAGCAGCGGGGGACAAAGCTCCTATAATTCACCCCTCCACTTT.

The rearrangement links TRBV2 to TRBJ2-5; 12 bases align to TRBD2. The ends lost 2 bases at V and 1 base at J; junction bases unmatched: 11. This CDR3 spans 19 amino acids. Germline CDR1 and CDR2: SNHLY and FYNNEI. This CDR3 is CASSELILGGLAGQETQYF. The CDR3 DNA is TGTGCCAGCAGTGAATTAATTCTAGGGGGACTAGCGGGCCAAGAGACCCAGTACTTC.

The chain couples TRBV7-8 to TRBJ1-1; 7 bases are a match to TRBD1. The CDR3 loop spans 17 amino acids. V was clipped by 2 bases and J by 0 bases; unmatched bases: 9. Per the germline V gene, CDR1 is SGHVS and CDR2 is FQNEAQ. CDR3 residues: CASSLRGQNFMNTEAFF. The DNA of the CDR3 is TGTGCCAGCAGCTTAAGGGGACAGAACTTCATGAACACTGAAGCTTTCTTT.

The chain links TRBV2 to TRBJ2-5; maybe TRBD1 (6 bases). The V end lost 6 bases, the J end lost 1 base, and 15 bases lay between the germline ends. CDR1 and CDR2 from the germline V gene are SNHLY and FYNNEI. This CDR3 is built from 15 residues. CDR3 nucleotide sequence: TGTGCCAGCAGACCCACCCGACAGGTCCAAGAGACCCAGTACTTC. Protein: CASRPTRQVQETQYF.

This clone appeared a single time. This chain joins TRBV2 and TRBJ2-7, with TRBD1 identical over 8 bases. CDR1 is SNHLY, CDR2 FYNNEI, per germline. J was trimmed by 6 bases and V by 2 bases; bases with no gene match: 9. The CDR3 loop spans 15 amino acids. DNA of the CDR3: TGTGCCAGCAGTGAAACAAGACAGGGGAGTCTCGAGCAGTACTTC. This sequence encodes CASSETRQGSLEQYF.

This sequence joins TRBV7-2 and TRBJ1-1; D not certain. This CDR3 spans 14 amino acids. Germline V gives CDR1 SGHTA, CDR2 FQGNSA. The V end was cut by 2 bases, the J end by 0 bases, with 7 bases between. CDR3 sequence reads: CASSLNSMNTEAFF. In DNA, the CDR3 is TGTGCCAGCAGCTTAAATTCAATGAACACTGAAGCTTTCTTT.

CDR3 residues: CSASRTASYEQYF. CDR3 coding DNA: TGCAGTGCTAGTCGGACAGCCTCCTACGAGCAGTACTTC. The V and J genes are TRBV20-1 and TRBJ2-7, with D possibly matching TRBD1 (6 bases). Germline CDR1 is DFQATT and CDR2 is SNEGSKA (reference sequence). The germline V and J ends were trimmed by 3 bases and 0 bases, with 9 bases remaining between them. The CDR3 loop spans 13 amino acids.

The V call is TRBV11-3, the J call TRBJ2-3, with D unclear. The CDR3 is 12 amino acids. Germline V CDR1 and CDR2: SGHNT, YENEEA. V dropped 4 bases and J dropped 0 bases, with 2 bases sitting between them. CDR3 bases: TGTGCCAGCAGCTCGAGCACAGATACGCAGTATTTT. The encoded protein is CASSSSTDTQYF.

The chain has TRBV6-5 and TRBJ2-7; 8 bases are shared with TRBD1. The junction had 5 bases not matched to a gene; V was cut back by 6 bases and J by 1 base. Germline CDR1 is MNHEY and CDR2 is SVGAGI. The CDR3 extends over 14 amino acids. The DNA of the CDR3 is TGTGCCAGCAGCGACAGGGGACGTTCCTACGAGCAGTACTTC. It translates to CASSDRGRSYEQYF.